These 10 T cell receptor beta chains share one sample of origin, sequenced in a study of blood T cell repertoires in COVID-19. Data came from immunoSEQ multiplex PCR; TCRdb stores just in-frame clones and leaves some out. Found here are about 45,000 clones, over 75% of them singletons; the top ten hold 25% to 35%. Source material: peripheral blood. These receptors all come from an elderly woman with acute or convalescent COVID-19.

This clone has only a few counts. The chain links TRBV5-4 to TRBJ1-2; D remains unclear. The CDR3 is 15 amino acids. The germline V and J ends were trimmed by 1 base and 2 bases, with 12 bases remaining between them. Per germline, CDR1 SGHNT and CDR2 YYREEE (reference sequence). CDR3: CASSLLIGLNYGYTF. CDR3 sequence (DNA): TGTGCCAGCAGCTTGTTGATCGGACTGAACTATGGCTACACCTTC.

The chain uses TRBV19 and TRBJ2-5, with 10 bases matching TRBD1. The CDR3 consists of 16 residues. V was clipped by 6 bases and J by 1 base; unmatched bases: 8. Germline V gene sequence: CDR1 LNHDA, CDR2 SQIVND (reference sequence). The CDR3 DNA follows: TGTGCCAGTAGAAGACAGGGGGCAGGAGGCCAAGAGACCCAGTACTTC. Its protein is CASRRQGAGGQETQYF.

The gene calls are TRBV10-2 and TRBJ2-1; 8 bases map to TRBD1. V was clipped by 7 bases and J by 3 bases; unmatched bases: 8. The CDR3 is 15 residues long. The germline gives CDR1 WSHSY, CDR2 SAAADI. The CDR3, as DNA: TGCGCCAGCACCGGGGGCAGGGGGCGCTACAATGAGCAGTTCTTC. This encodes CASTGGRGRYNEQFF.

CDR3 loop: CASSLTGGEQFF. The CDR3 coding sequence is TGTGCCAGCAGTTTAACTGGTGGTGAGCAGTTCTTC. The genes are TRBV12-3 or TRBV12-4 and TRBJ2-1; the D is unclear. The CDR3 runs to 12 residues. The ends were cut back, 2 bases at V and 9 bases at J, with 8 bases in the middle.

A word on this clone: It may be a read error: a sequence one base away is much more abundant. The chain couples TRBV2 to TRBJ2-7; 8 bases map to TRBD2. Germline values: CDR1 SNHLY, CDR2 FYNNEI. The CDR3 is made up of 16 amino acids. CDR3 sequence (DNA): TGTCCCAGCTGGGGGGGGGACCGGGGGGGCTCCTACGAGCAGTACTTC. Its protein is CPSWGGDRGGSYEQYF.

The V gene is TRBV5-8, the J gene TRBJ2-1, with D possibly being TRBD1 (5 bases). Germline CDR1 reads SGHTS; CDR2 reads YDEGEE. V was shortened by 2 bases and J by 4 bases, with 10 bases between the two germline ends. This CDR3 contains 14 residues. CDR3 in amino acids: CASSFGSGYNEQFF. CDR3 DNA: TGTGCCAGCAGCTTTGGTTCAGGGTACAATGAGCAGTTCTTC.

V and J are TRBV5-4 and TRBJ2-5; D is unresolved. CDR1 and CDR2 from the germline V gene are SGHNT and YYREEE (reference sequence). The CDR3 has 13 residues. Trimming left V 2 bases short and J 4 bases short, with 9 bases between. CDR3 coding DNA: TGTGCCAGCAGCTTAGGCGGTGGAGAGACCCAGTACTTC. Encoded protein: CASSLGGGETQYF.

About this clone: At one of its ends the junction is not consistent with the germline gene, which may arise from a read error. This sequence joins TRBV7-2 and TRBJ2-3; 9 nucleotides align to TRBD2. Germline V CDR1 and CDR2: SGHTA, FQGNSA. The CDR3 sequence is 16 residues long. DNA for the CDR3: TGTGCCAGCAGCTTAATAGCGGGAGCGGGCCCAGATATGCAGTATTTT. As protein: CASSLIAGAGPDMQYF.

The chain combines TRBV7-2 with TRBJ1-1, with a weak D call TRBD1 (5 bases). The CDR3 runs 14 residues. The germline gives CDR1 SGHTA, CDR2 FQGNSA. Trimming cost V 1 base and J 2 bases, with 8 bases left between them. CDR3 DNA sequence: TGTGCCAGCAGCTTAGTCAGGGTTAACACTGAAGCTTTCTTT. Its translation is CASSLVRVNTEAFF.

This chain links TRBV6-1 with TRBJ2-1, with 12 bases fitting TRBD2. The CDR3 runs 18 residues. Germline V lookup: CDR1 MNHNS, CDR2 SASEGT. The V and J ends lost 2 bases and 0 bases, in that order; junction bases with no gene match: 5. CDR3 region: CASSELAGGGSSYNEQFF. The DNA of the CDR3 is TGTGCCAGCAGTGAACTAGCGGGAGGGGGAAGCTCCTACAATGAGCAGTTCTTC.